Below, 28 T cell receptor beta chains from the same sample are listed, as sequenced in a study of cytomegalovirus exposure and HLA in healthy donors. The table came from immunoSEQ multiplex PCR; TCRdb's copy has only in-frame clones and leaves some out. The sample holds about 360,000 clones; 70% to 90% are singletons and the top ten take over 0.75%. The material sequenced was PBMCs. The receptors originated from a woman between 18 and 29 years old in good health and CMV-seronegative.

The chain carries TRBV7-9 and TRBJ1-3; TRBD1 agrees at 8 bases. The V gene end was trimmed by 5 bases and the J gene end by 5 bases; junction bases not matched to a gene: 8. The CDR3 has 15 amino acids. Germline assignment: CDR1 SEHNR and CDR2 FQNEAQ (reference sequence). CDR3: CASSPDRTGRNTIYF. CDR3 DNA: TGTGCCAGCAGCCCGGATAGGACAGGGAGAAACACCATATATTTT. The whole variable domain, remainder taken from reference TRBV7-9 and TRBJ1-3, is DTGVSQNPRHKITKRGQNVTFRCDPISEHNRLYWYRQTLGQGPEFLTYFQNEAQLEKSRLLSDRFSAERPKGSFSTLEIQRTEQGDSAMYLCASSPDRTGRNTIYFGEGSWLTVV.

CDR3 nucleotides: TGTGCCAGCCGCGAGGGGAGGGGTCAGCCCCAGCATTTT. This sequence encodes CASREGRGQPQHF. The chain recombines TRBV2 with TRBJ1-5, with D possibly TRBD1 on 5 matching bases. The V gene lost 8 bases and the J gene lost 6 bases, with 14 bases spanning the gap. The CDR3 is made up of 13 amino acids. Germline CDR1 is SNHLY and CDR2 is FYNNEI. Using reference TRBV2 and TRBJ1-5 for the parts outside the CDR3, the full variable domain is EPEVTQTPSHQVTQMGQEVILRCVPISNHLYFYWYRQILGQKVEFLVSFYNNEISEKSEIFDDQFSVERPDGSNFTLKIRSTKLEDSAMYFCASREGRGQPQHFGDGTRLSIL.

The chain combines TRBV2 with TRBJ2-2; 8 nucleotides agree with TRBD2. Germline V gene data show CDR1 as SNHLY and CDR2 as FYNNEI. This CDR3 has 15 residues. Trimming at V came to 2 bases and at J to 3 bases, leaving 2 bases not matched to a gene. DNA of the CDR3: TGTGCCAGCAGTGAATTGCGGGGGGACACCGGGGAGCTGTTTTTT. This gives the protein CASSELRGDTGELFF.

CDR3 sequence: CASSWQAGNEQFF. CDR3 nucleotides: TGTGCCAGCAGCTGGCAGGCGGGGAATGAGCAGTTCTTC. The chain links TRBV27 to TRBJ2-1, with D tentatively TRBD2 (6 bases). Deletions cut 6 bases from V and 7 bases from J, with 13 bases between. CDR1 is MNHEY and CDR2 is SMNVEV in the germline V gene (reference sequence). CDR3 length: 13 amino acids.

The gene calls are TRBV5-4 and TRBJ1-1; D possibly corresponds to TRBD1 (6 bases). The CDR3 runs to 14 residues. CDR1 is SGHNT, CDR2 YYREEE, per germline (reference sequence). V shed 4 bases and J shed 7 bases, with 17 bases lying between them. The CDR3 loop is CASSLGTGQIEAFF. CDR3 DNA: TGTGCCAGCAGCCTTGGGACCGGACAGATTGAAGCTTTCTTT.

CDR3 residues: CASSDRGSGQPQHF. The CDR3 bases are TGTGCCAGCAGTGACAGGGGCAGTGGTCAGCCCCAGCATTTT. This chain links TRBV6-1 with TRBJ1-5; the D gene is possibly TRBD1 (6 bases). Germline V gene lookup returns CDR1 MNHNS and CDR2 SASEGT. The CDR3 contains 14 residues. Trimming took 3 bases from V and 6 from J, leaving 12 bases between them.

This clone came up once. The chain employs TRBV7-9 and TRBJ2-1; D is possibly TRBD2 (6 bases). The CDR3 spans 15 residues. CDR1 is SEHNR and CDR2 is FQNEAQ in the germline V gene (reference sequence). V was pared by 3 bases and J by 2 bases, with 11 bases between. The CDR3 loop is CASSLGGVTYNEQFF. As DNA, the CDR3 is TGTGCCAGCAGCTTGGGGGGAGTGACCTACAATGAGCAGTTCTTC.

The V gene is TRBV5-1, the J gene TRBJ2-7; tentative D call: TRBD2 (5 bases). V lost 2 bases and J lost 6, with 6 bases in between. The germline gives CDR1 SGHRS, CDR2 YFSETQ. This CDR3 is built from 11 residues. Written as DNA, the CDR3 is TGCGCCAGCAGCTTTCGGGGCGAGCAGTACTTC. As protein: CASSFRGEQYF.

The V gene is TRBV11-2, the J gene TRBJ2-3; tentative D call: TRBD2 (5 bases). Trimming shortened V by 5 bases and J by 3 bases, and 15 bases separated the two germline ends. This CDR3 has 15 residues. The germline CDR1 and CDR2 sequences are SGHAT and FQNNGV. The CDR3: CASSPKSGTTDTQYF. Here the CDR3 DNA reads TGTGCCAGCAGCCCCAAAAGCGGTACAACAGATACGCAGTATTTT. The full variable domain, with the rest looked up from reference TRBV11-2 and TRBJ2-3, is EAGVAQSPRYKIIEKRQSVAFWCNPISGHATLYWYQQILGQGPKLLIQFQNNGVVDDSQLPKDRFSAERLKGVDSTLKIQPAKLEDSAVYLCASSPKSGTTDTQYFGPGTRLTVL.

The CDR3 loop reads CASSSMTGRPYEQYF. Written as DNA, the CDR3 is TGTGCCAGCAGCTCGATGACAGGGAGACCCTACGAGCAGTACTTC. The rearrangement uses TRBV11-2 and TRBJ2-7; 7 nucleotides match TRBD1. V lost 4 bases, J lost 2 bases, and 8 bases stayed unmatched. Germline CDR1 is SGHAT and CDR2 is FQNNGV. The CDR3 length is 15 residues.

The chain couples TRBV15 to TRBJ1-1, with unresolved D. This CDR3 has 13 residues. Germline V gene lookup returns CDR1 LNHNV and CDR2 YYDKDF (reference sequence). V gave up 1 base and J gave up 2 bases, with 5 bases separating them. This CDR3 reads CATSRVINTEAFF. CDR3 sequence (DNA): TGTGCCACCAGCAGAGTAATAAACACTGAAGCTTTCTTT.

This chain connects TRBV11-2 to TRBJ2-7; weak D call: TRBD2 (6 bases). Germline CDR1 is SGHAT and CDR2 is FQNNGV. Trimming pared 0 bases from V and 3 bases from J, leaving 18 bases between. The CDR3 is 17 amino acids. The CDR3 coding sequence is TGTGCCAGCAGCTTAGATCCCGGAGTGCGGAGGGACTACGAGCAGTACTTC. It specifies CASSLDPGVRRDYEQYF.

The chain couples TRBV7-6 to TRBJ2-1; 10 bases are shared with TRBD2. The germline V gene has CDR1 SGHVS and CDR2 FNYEAQ. The CDR3 runs 14 residues. V dropped 3 bases and J dropped 8; count of bases not matched to a gene: 4. The CDR3 DNA reads TGTGCCAGCAGCTTGGGACTAGCGTACGATGAGCAGTTCTTC. Amino acid sequence: CASSLGLAYDEQFF.

The gene calls are TRBV5-6 and TRBJ2-5, with 9 bases lining up with TRBD1. The CDR3 has 18 amino acids. Unmatched junction bases numbered 13, after V lost 3 bases and J lost 1 base. CDR1 and CDR2 (germline): SGHDT, YYEEEE. The CDR3 region is CASSSTPDRGRTQETQYF. DNA of the CDR3: TGTGCCAGCAGCTCCACCCCGGACAGGGGCAGGACCCAAGAGACCCAGTACTTC.

This clone was seen once. The chain is built from TRBV6-6 and TRBJ2-2; 9 nucleotides agree with TRBD2. Germline-derived CDR1 and CDR2 are MNHNY and SVGAGI (reference sequence). The CDR3 covers 16 residues. Germline trimming cut 2 bases from V and 4 bases from J; bases unmatched to any gene: 5. CDR3 DNA sequence: TGTGCCAGCAGTTACGGCGGGGGGGCCGGCACCGGGGAGCTGTTTTTT. Translating gives CASSYGGGAGTGELFF.

This clone was seen a single time. This chain connects TRBV11-2 to TRBJ1-5, with 7 bases identical to TRBD1. Per the germline V gene, CDR1 is SGHAT and CDR2 is FQNNGV. Unmatched junction bases numbered 14, after V lost 5 bases and J lost 7 bases. This CDR3 region has 16 residues. The CDR3 sequence: CASSPSPTGWDQPQHF. CDR3 DNA sequence: TGTGCCAGCAGCCCGAGCCCGACAGGGTGGGACCAGCCCCAGCATTTT.

The J gene is TRBJ2-7, the V gene TRBV6-1; D perhaps matches TRBD1 (6 bases). The V gene's germline CDR1 is MNHNS and CDR2 SASEGT. The V gene lost 6 bases and the J gene lost 6 bases, with 9 bases spanning the gap. This CDR3 contains 11 residues. The CDR3 sequence: CASSTGTEQYF. The CDR3 DNA sequence: TGTGCCAGCAGCACAGGGACCGAGCAGTACTTC.

This chain joins TRBV27 and TRBJ1-1, with D perhaps matching TRBD1 (5 bases). Looked up from germline, CDR1 is MNHEY and CDR2 is SMNVEV (reference sequence). Trimming stripped 6 bases from V and 7 bases from J, with 15 bases between. This CDR3 has 13 residues. This chain's CDR3 is CASSRTVGREAFF. The DNA of the CDR3 is TGTGCCAGCAGCCGGACCGTGGGGCGTGAAGCTTTCTTT.

The gene calls are TRBV19 and TRBJ1-1, with a possible D match to TRBD1 (6 bases). The germline CDR1 and CDR2 sequences are LNHDA and SQIVND (reference sequence). The CDR3 covers 14 residues. Trimming pared 6 bases from V and 0 bases from J, leaving 11 bases between. CDR3 bases: TGTGCCAGTAGCACGGACAGAATGAACACTGAAGCTTTCTTT. It translates to CASSTDRMNTEAFF. The variable domain in full, with the rest retrieved from reference TRBV19 and TRBJ1-1, is DGGITQSPKYLFRKEGQNVTLSCEQNLNHDAMYWYRQDPGQGLRLIYYSQIVNDFQKGDIAEGYSVSREKKESFPLTVTSAQKNPTAFYLCASSTDRMNTEAFFGQGTRLTVV.

V and J are TRBV10-1 and TRBJ2-3; D perhaps matches TRBD1 (6 bases). The germline gives CDR1 WNHNN, CDR2 SYGVQD (reference sequence). V lost 0 bases to trimming and J lost 10 bases, with 26 bases between them. This CDR3 spans 18 amino acids. The DNA for the CDR3 is TGCGCCAGCAGTGAGTCTAAGGGCCCGGGACAAAGTCTAGTAGCGCAGTATTTT. Its protein product is CASSESKGPGQSLVAQYF.

The chain is built from TRBV5-1 and TRBJ2-7, with 8 bases identical to TRBD1. V shed 0 bases and J 3 bases; nucleotides not matched to a gene: 5. CDR3 size: 15 residues. Germline V CDR1 and CDR2: SGHRS, YFSETQ. CDR3 in DNA: TGCGCCAGCAGCTTGGCTCCAGGGGGCATCTACGAGCAGTACTTC. Translated: CASSLAPGGIYEQYF.

The chain has TRBV7-9 and TRBJ1-5; D is perhaps TRBD1 (5 bases). The V gene lost 5 bases and the J gene lost 7 bases, with 18 bases spanning the gap. Germline CDR1 and CDR2: SEHNR and FQNEAQ (reference sequence). This CDR3 is 15 amino acids long. The DNA for the CDR3 is TGTGCCAGCAGCCCCTACTCTCGGGGGTACCAGCCCCAGCATTTT. Its translation: CASSPYSRGYQPQHF.

This clone was detected only a few times. This chain connects TRBV5-1 to TRBJ1-3; D unresolved. V gave up 0 bases and J gave up 0 bases, with 10 bases separating them. The germline gives CDR1 SGHRS, CDR2 YFSETQ. CDR3 length: 16 residues. The CDR3 coding sequence is TGCGCCAGCAGCTTGGGGGAGAAAACCTCTGGAAACACCATATATTTT. It is translated as CASSLGEKTSGNTIYF.

The V call is TRBV6-5, the J call TRBJ2-3, with 11 positions matching TRBD2. J gave up 2 bases and V 0 bases, and 1 base lay outside the gene matches. In germline, CDR1 is MNHEY, CDR2 SVGAGI. CDR3 length equals 16 residues. The CDR3 loop reads CASSYSGLAATDTQYF. The CDR3 nucleotides read TGTGCCAGCAGTTACTCGGGACTAGCGGCCACAGATACGCAGTATTTT.

In DNA form, the CDR3 reads TGTGCCAGCAGCTTCACCGGGACAGGAATAACAGACTATGGCTACACCTTC. As protein: CASSFTGTGITDYGYTF. The chain has TRBV7-9 and TRBJ1-2, with 8 bases lining up with TRBD1. Per germline, CDR1 SEHNR and CDR2 FQNEAQ (reference sequence). CDR3 length: 17 amino acids. The ends lost 3 bases at V and 3 bases at J; junction bases unmatched: 12. The full variable domain, completed using reference TRBV7-9 and TRBJ1-2, is DTGVSQNPRHKITKRGQNVTFRCDPISEHNRLYWYRQTLGQGPEFLTYFQNEAQLEKSRLLSDRFSAERPKGSFSTLEIQRTEQGDSAMYLCASSFTGTGITDYGYTFGSGTRLTVV.

This rearrangement joins TRBV29-1 to TRBJ1-1; D gene ambiguous. Germline V gene lookup returns CDR1 SQVTM and CDR2 ANQGSEA. V was shortened by 6 bases and J by 6 bases, with 23 bases between the two germline ends. CDR3 size: 15 residues. The CDR3 loop reads CSVSPSYSIRAEAFF. The CDR3 DNA sequence: TGCAGCGTCAGTCCCTCCTACAGTATTCGCGCTGAAGCTTTCTTT.

The gene calls are TRBV28 and TRBJ2-1, with TRBD2 identical over 8 bases. Germline loops: CDR1 MDHEN, CDR2 SYDVKM. The J segment lost 6 bases and the V segment lost 5 bases, leaving 9 bases of the junction unmatched. CDR3 length: 15 residues. CDR3 protein: CASSLLGGRRNEQFF. For the CDR3, the DNA is TGTGCCAGCAGTCTCCTGGGCGGGAGGCGCAATGAGCAGTTCTTC.

This clone was detected only once. The chain links TRBV2 to TRBJ1-1; 8 nucleotides line up with TRBD1. V was clipped by 5 bases and J by 1 base; unmatched bases: 12. CDR1 and CDR2 from the germline V gene are SNHLY and FYNNEI. CDR3 length: 17 amino acids. For the CDR3, the DNA is TGTGCCAGCAGTCCACAGGGGGTTAGAGGTGGGAACACTGAAGCTTTCTTT. Protein product: CASSPQGVRGGNTEAFF.